Reported below is one TCR beta chain. This clone appeared once. Its antigen target is currently unknown. There are no base qualities to consult, and no much larger clone falls within one base. The germline V gene provides CDR1 MGHRA and CDR2 YSYEKL. The junction carries 10 bases between V and J, which are trimmed by 1 base and 3 bases respectively. From cysteine to phenylalanine, the CDR3 is 14 amino acids long. Only the CDR3 region is kept as DNA, spanning 42 bases read in frame from base 1. The library was obtained by the immunoSEQ multiplex PCR assay. For the multiplex PCR, a mixture combining 60 forward primers for TCR Vbeta segments and 13 reverse primers for TCR Jbeta segments was used. A multiplex PCR assay on genomic DNA amplified the CDR3 region of rearranged TCR beta genes. Amplified TCR beta libraries were sequenced as 87-base-pair reads on the Illumina HiSeq System. Per the authors' processing: A later analysis tallied approximately 87 million unique TCR beta chains across the approximately 670 repertoires, and some 10 million of those chains were shared by two or more donors. Raw reads were error-corrected and collapsed into unique sequences by a nearest-neighbor algorithm in which closely related sequences were merged to remove PCR and sequencing errors. V, D and J gene segments were assigned by aligning CDR3 sequences to IMGT reference sequences. For a sequence to be retained, a match of at least six nucleotides to both a V gene segment and a J gene segment was required. A rearrangement counted as productive if the CDR3 had no stop codons and remained in frame with V and J, and every other rearrangement counted as non-productive. CDR3 was defined according to IMGT convention as the region running from the second conserved V-encoded cysteine to the conserved J-encoded phenylalanine. Sequences without an unambiguous match to a single V gene segment were excluded from the earlier analysis of over 500 of the donors. In an earlier analysis of approximately 500 of the donors, a V segment was called functional when productive rearrangements were above 56.7%, and segregating when the standard deviation between donors exceeded 5%. A statistical classification framework was developed to diagnose cytomegalovirus status using the catalog of TCR beta chain sequences. A later analysis assigned V and J genes by comparing TCR nucleotide sequences with IMGT/GENE-DB human TR gene sequences. In a later analysis, CDR3 sequences and most-parsimonious VDJ recombination scenarios were assigned using the TCRdist pipeline. In a later analysis, each TCR beta chain was defined by its CDR3 amino acid sequence together with its V-gene family, and reads without a unique V-gene family were excluded. As a way to deal with suspected cross-contamination and a sequencing artifact, a later analysis dropped more than 500 nucleotide sequences that were highly shared and had low generation probability. In a later analysis, a clonal expansion index for each public chain was calculated from normalized within-repertoire ranks of inferred template counts. Generation probabilities in a later analysis came from a VDJ recombination model fitted to out-of-frame rearrangements, and those results were checked against IGoR. A later analysis scored TCR-TCR, TCR-HLA and TCR-CMV co-occurrence with hypergeometric tests, applying a repertoire-size bias correction to TCR pairs. In a later analysis, false discovery rates were estimated by permuting HLA or CMV assignments 20 times. In a later analysis, co-occurring TCRs were grouped with DBSCAN, and TCRdist sequence similarity was added when clustering was performed within HLA-allele-positive subsets. Repertoires with fewer than 30,000 or more than 120,000 public chains were left out of co-occurrence clustering, as were about 5 repertoires with anomalous nucleotide sharing. As stored in TCRdb, this immuneACCESS dataset retains in-frame rearrangements with V and J assigned. A fraction of the clones does not appear; measured against another copy, unresolved V genes explain less than half of the discrepancy, and the remainder lacks a known reason. V and J calls and clone size are given by that table; D and trimming were obtained from the DNA. Across this sample there are 100,000 to 150,000 clones, with about 84% seen only once. The ten largest make up approximately 1.1% of the sample.

These data belong to a study of cytomegalovirus exposure and HLA in healthy donors (TCRdb year 2017). Regarding the research as a whole: An earlier analysis of approximately 640 of the donors reported 250 to 300 Gb of sequence data and 120 million or so unique TCR beta sequences from 150 million to 200 million T cells. A separate validation cohort of roughly 110 different subjects was used in addition to the approximately 640-subject first cohort. Typing coverage varied by locus: roughly 629-630 donors for A, B, C, DRB1 and DQB1; approximately 500 for DQA1; approximately 570 for DPA1; roughly 450 for DPB1. About five DR-DQ haplotypes were treated as single units for association and clustering because of strong linkage in the cohort. Among the roughly 390 genotyped donors, 81% belonged to the genetic ancestry cluster associated with self-reported Caucasian donors. To study patterns of TCR occurrence, a later analysis re-analyzed previously published TCR beta repertoires from 500 to 850 donors and added high-resolution HLA genotyping. Rather than drawing on any new phenotypic data, the later analysis identified candidate immune exposures from TCR beta sequences and the way those sequences occurred across donors. Using immunosequencing, the study profiled T cell repertoires from 500 to 800 subjects and related those repertoires to cytomegalovirus serostatus. To decide whether each TCR beta V gene segment behaved as functional or pseudogenic, an earlier analysis of several hundred of the donors relied on high-throughput TCR beta sequencing. HLA typing covered class I and class II loci at four-digit resolution. In a later genetic analysis, genome-wide SNP genotypes for about 65% of the 666 donors were used, and that subset was treated as a discovery cohort. All discovery cohort repertoires had been generated on a single sequencing platform. The study aimed to test whether cataloging public T cell receptors could reveal signatures of past pathogen exposure. Approximately 330 gigabases of sequencing data and roughly 80 million unique TCR sequences made up an early release that covered over 550 HLA-typed donors. Donor age, sex, ethnicity and CMV serostatus were compiled together with the repertoire data. Across under 500 genotyped donors of the cohort, an average of about 240,000 unique TCR beta nucleotide sequences per donor were sequenced, and about a sixth of those sequences were non-productive. To predict cytomegalovirus infection status, the study combined high-throughput TCR immunosequencing, statistical association of individual TCRs with disease status, and machine learning.

General conclusions and limits of the study: The authors suggested that the approach could potentially be generalized to other disease states and immunological phenotypes. Correlated functional status among segregating V segments might be attributable to linkage disequilibrium, but an unknown experimental factor could not be ruled out. The 87-base-pair reads could not distinguish some IMGT-functional V segments, including TRBV6-2 and TRBV6-3, so those segments were excluded. Immune exposure information for the cohort was limited to CMV serostatus. Compared with the roughly 720-donor mean, donors in an Asian-associated ancestry cluster had fewer N-insertions in productive TCRs, according to a later genetic analysis. At a false discovery rate of 0.05, a later analysis linked 16,951 TCR beta sequences to specific HLA alleles. Broadly in line with IMGT annotations, most TCR beta V segments showed up in productive rearrangements about 90% or about 30% of the time in an earlier analysis of several hundred of the donors. A later analysis found that most CMV-associated TCR beta chains appeared HLA-restricted, with HLA associations seemingly driven largely by CMV exposure. Several of the top co-occurrence clusters appeared to be linked to parvovirus B19, influenza, CMV and Epstein-Barr virus, according to a later analysis. Presence/absence analyses assumed roughly uniform sequencing depth across donors, an assumption that may not hold. In a later analysis, the rate of TCR association differed among HLA loci, with DRB1 alleles having the most associated TCRs and HLA-C alleles having the fewest. Because some donors lacked HLA typing at each locus, the association tests relied only on the typed subset. Only TCR beta chains were sequenced in this cohort, and the absence of alpha or paired-chain data limited detectable features. In a later analysis, HLA-associated TCR beta chains were found to be more clonally expanded and to have lower generation probabilities than equally common non-associated chains. The classifier was reported to diagnose cytomegalovirus status with high specificity and sensitivity in both the original cohort and the validation cohort. V-gene and J-gene trimming of TCR beta chains was associated with a missense DCLRE1C variant in a later genetic analysis, and the association was replicated in an independent cohort. A further reported finding was that TCR beta sequences accurately predicted the HLA-A and HLA-B alleles for most subjects in the first cohort. The study listed 150 to 200 TCR beta chains as associated with cytomegalovirus. A few of the identified cytomegalovirus-associated TCR beta chains were confirmed in vitro to be specific for cytomegalovirus antigens. Strong co-occurrence of HLA alleles, especially DR and DQ, made assigning TCR associations to individual alleles difficult. Across donors, most TCR sequences were observed very rarely, whereas some public TCRs were present in many individuals. Because counts were too low, some 17 rarely observed V segments, including chromosome 9 orphons, were left out of the earlier analysis of 587 of the donors. A cluster of highly shared sequence variants was judged likely to represent a technical artifact of the sequencing pipeline.

The cohort comprised 550 to 700 healthy bone marrow donors. Cohort members were all nominally healthy when sampled, although unrecorded immune exposures were likely present. The donor was CMV seronegative and was included in the group of about 400 seronegative cohort members. Each donor provided a peripheral blood sample, and peripheral blood mononuclear cells were used for TCR beta sequencing. The Qiagen DNeasy Blood Extraction Kit was used to extract genomic DNA from the blood cell samples. Sequencing input: PBMCs. This TCR was recovered from a boy aged 10-17 years in good health and CMV-seronegative. The V and J genes are TRBV4-1 and TRBJ2-7; the D gene cannot be resolved reliably. The DNA sequence is given as TGCGCCAGCAGCCAAGGAAATCCGGGCTACGAGCAGTACTTC. It translates to CASSQGNPGYEQYF.